This T cell receptor (beta chain) was obtained from a study of identical twins (dated by TCRdb to between 2015 and 2016). With respect to the entire study: To test whether fetal clonotypes persist, the study used deep sequencing on TCR alpha and beta repertoires from monozygotic twins, unrelated adults of various ages, and cord blood. Replicate twin experiments were performed at different times using different library preparation protocols to rule out contamination. The full study reports these points: Compared with coincidental sharing between unrelated individuals, out-of-frame TCR alpha sequences shared between twins had an excess of sequences with low generation probability. In monozygotic twins, out-of-frame TCR alpha sharing was systematically underestimated by recombination models, although the models agreed with sharing between unrelated individuals. Because the same donors could not be followed over many years, conclusions were based on cross-sectional statistical analysis. Zero-insertion analyses could be partly confounded by invariant T cells such as MAIT and iNKT, although diverse VJ usage argued against such confounding for most clonotypes. Excess twin sharing in beta out-of-frame sequences was weaker because fewer shared sequences lowered the signal-to-noise ratio. Abundant cord blood beta clonotypes had fewer insertions, young adult naive repertoires showed a similar but weaker trend, and memory repertoires showed no such trend.

All donors were healthy Caucasians. The twin cohort comprised three pairs of female monozygotic twins, all aged roughly 18 to 30 years. The RNA used for TCR libraries was isolated from peripheral blood mononuclear cells. From a lookup of the germline V gene, CDR1 and CDR2 are MNHEY and SVGEGT. Here V drops 6 bases and J drops 4 bases, and the junction holds 7 bases not matched to any gene. The CDR3 runs 17 residues from the cysteine to the phenylalanine. CDR3 DNA only is kept here, 51 bases in frame from base 1. In its sample, this clonotype was seen a few times. The specificity of this receptor is unknown. No much larger clone is present one base from it, and per-base qualities are unavailable. Libraries were made using 5' RACE. Sequencing took place on an Illumina HiSeq 2000. Template switching added a universal primer binding site, and the final cDNA carried a unique molecular identifier that allowed TCR cDNA molecules to be counted accurately. Specific primers in the conserved constant-segment region were used to synthesize first-strand cDNA for the TCR alpha and beta chains. To control for contamination, each cDNA library was double barcoded with a SMART-Mk sample barcode plus Illumina barcodes. TruSeq adapter sequences along with Illumina sample barcodes were introduced in two successive PCR steps. Sequencing of the TCR alpha and beta cDNA libraries was done on the Illumina HiSeq platform using custom primers. The source study handled its data this way. MiGEC processed the raw reads to extract unique molecular identifiers, while MiXCR was used to determine the CDR3 positions. For each individual, recombination models were inferred using an EM algorithm with the repgenHMM and IGoR tools. Shared clonotype analysis was performed with the tcR package in R, normalizing sharing by the product of cloneset sizes. To study raw recombination without the effects of thymic and clonal selection, out-of-frame nonproductive sequences were analyzed. TCRdb trimmed the raw reads at Q25, called clones with MiXCR and kept productive beta chains. Under each unique CDR3 protein, matching rows form one entry showing the most common genes and DNA. TCRdb's processing, not the study's, gives the V and J calls here. The sample includes 700,000 or so distinct CDR3 sequences, with around 8.3% observed a single time. The ten largest clonotypes hold 0.75% to 1% of the sample.

A further study also used this sample, focusing on yellow fever vaccine responses in identical twins. As the second publication notes: The authors reported that the T cell response to vaccination in identical twins appeared partly convergent and partly personalized. In the study, vaccine-responding T cell clones were precisely tracked in identical twins.

This sequence originates from a woman younger than 35 in good health. The sample consisted of PBMCs. The rearrangement combines TRBV6-2 or TRBV6-3 with TRBJ2-1, with 15 central nucleotides matching TRBD2. The nucleotides are TGTGCCAGCAGACTCGGGACTAGCGGGGGGCATTACAATGAGCAGTTCTTC. This sequence encodes CASRLGTSGGHYNEQFF.